This is a list of T cell receptor beta chains from one sample in a study of post-analysis software for immune sequencing data. Via MiXCR, TCRdb re-called the PCR reads, giving one row per CDR3 protein. This table holds hundreds of thousands of distinct CDR3 sequences, around 27% found once. Sequencing input: blood. The receptors shown here come from a girl under 18 with multiple sclerosis. Each CDR3 is given with its conserved first and last residue. The D gene is left open where the match is weak. The size of a clone is reported for some rows only, either as once, few or many, or as a class for expanded clones.

TRBD2	NA	TRBV20-1	TRBJ2-7	TGCAGTGCTACAATAAGGACTAGCGGGTCCTACGAGCAGTACTTC	CSATIRTSGSYEQYF
TRBD1	NA	TRBV9	TRBJ1-3	TGTGCCAGCAGCGCCTGGGACAGGGGGTTTGGAAACACCATATATTTT	CASSAWDRGFGNTIYF
TRBD2	few	TRBV7-2	TRBJ2-7	TGTGCCAGCAGCGTGGGACTAGCGAACCCTTACGAGCAGTACTTC	CASSVGLANPYEQYF
NA	NA	TRBV7-2	TRBJ2-7	TGTGCCAGCAGCTTAGGGCAGGCGGCCTACGAGCAGTACTTC	CASSLGQAAYEQYF
TRBD2	NA	TRBV25-1	TRBJ2-5	TGTGCCAGCAGTGACCCCGGGACTAGCGTTCAAGAGACCCAGTACTTC	CASSDPGTSVQETQYF
NA	few	TRBV9	TRBJ2-7	TGTGCCAGCAGCCCTCACTCCCTCGGGCAGGGCGCGGACGAGCAGTACTTC	CASSPHSLGQGADEQYF
NA	NA	TRBV11-1	TRBJ2-1	TGTGCCAGCAGCTTAGCCAGAAGAAACCCGGGGGGCGTCTCGTTCTACAATGAGCAGTTCTTC	CASSLARRNPGGVSFYNEQFF
NA	few	TRBV14	TRBJ2-7	TGTGCCAGCAGCCAAGACGCCCTGTTAGCCTCCGAGCAGTACTTC	CASSQDALLASEQYF
TRBD2	NA	TRBV6-1	TRBJ2-5	TGTGCCAGCAGTGAACTAAGCGGGGTCGGTGAGCAGTACTTC	CASSELSGVGEQYF
TRBD1	once	TRBV19	TRBJ1-1	TGTGCCAGTACCCGGGACAGGAGCCCCGATGAAGCTTTCTTT	CASTRDRSPDEAFF
NA	NA	TRBV9	TRBJ2-7	TGTGCCAGCAGCTCAGGTGGGAGTAGCCACGAGCAGTACTTC	CASSSGGSSHEQYF
NA	few	TRBV10-3	TRBJ1-5	TGTGCCATCAGTGAGTCCCTTGGTCAGCCCCAGCATTTT	CAISESLGQPQHF
TRBD1	NA	TRBV20-1	TRBJ2-7	TGCAGTGCTCGGGACCGGGACAGGGGGGACCACGAGCAGTACTTC	CSARDRDRGDHEQYF
TRBD2	few	TRBV29-1	TRBJ2-5	TGCAGCGTTGCCTGGACTAGCGAACAAGAGACCCAGTACTTC	CSVAWTSEQETQYF
TRBD2	NA	TRBV5-1	TRBJ2-3	TGCGCCAGCAGCTACACCCCGACTAGCGGGGCAACCACAGATACGCAGTATTTT	CASSYTPTSGATTDTQYF
NA	many	TRBV5-1	TRBJ1-1	TGCGCCAGCAGCTTGGGTCGGGGGCTGATGAACACTGAAGCTTTCTTT	CASSLGRGLMNTEAFF
TRBD1	few	TRBV7-2	TRBJ2-5	TGTGCCAGCAGTAATCGACAGGGTCGTGAGACCCAGTACTTC	CASSNRQGRETQYF
NA	NA	TRBV5-1	TRBJ2-7	TGCGCCAGCAGCGAGATCGGGAACGAGCAGTACTTC	CASSEIGNEQYF
TRBD1	many	TRBV6-5	TRBJ2-1	TGTGCCAGCCGGGGGACAGGGTCCTACAATGAGCAGTTCTTC	CASRGTGSYNEQFF
NA	NA	TRBV20-1	TRBJ1-5	TGCAGTGCTAGACCACCGGACCCTCGCAATCAGCCCCAGCATTTT	CSARPPDPRNQPQHF
NA	NA	TRBV28	TRBJ1-2	TGTGCCAGCAGACCCCAGGTTAATGGCTACACCTTC	CASRPQVNGYTF
NA	NA	TRBV12-3/TRBV12-4	TRBJ1-4	TGTGCCAGCAGTTCCGTCCAAGGGATTGATGAAAAACTGTTTTTT	CASSSVQGIDEKLFF
NA	few	TRBV20-1	TRBJ2-3	TGCAGTGCTAACGGTTTGCACACAGATACGCAGTATTTT	CSANGLHTDTQYF
NA	NA	TRBV20-1	TRBJ2-1	TGCAGTGCTAGCGACGGGAGAGGACTCAATGAGCAGTTCTTC	CSASDGRGLNEQFF
NA	NA	TRBV6-2/TRBV6-3	TRBJ1-1	TGTGCCAGCCTAAACCGGAACACTGAAGCTTTCTTT	CASLNRNTEAFF
NA	few	TRBV29-1	TRBJ1-1	TGCAGCGCCCGAAGGGCCGGGAGCGGGACTGAAGCTTTCTTT	CSARRAGSGTEAFF
TRBD1	few	TRBV7-2	TRBJ2-4	TGTGCCAGCAGCCAAATTTTGCAGGGGGAGATAGGCAGCATTCAGTACTTC	CASSQILQGEIGSIQYF
TRBD2	NA	TRBV7-2	TRBJ2-5	TGTGCCAGCAGCCCCCGTGGCGGGGGGGGCCAAGAGACCCAGTACTTC	CASSPRGGGGQETQYF
TRBD1	NA	TRBV10-1	TRBJ2-5	TGCGCCAGCAGTGGACCGGGACAGGGTGGCGTAGAGACCCAGTACTTC	CASSGPGQGGVETQYF
TRBD2	NA	TRBV20-1	TRBJ2-5	TGCAGTGCTAGAGATCCCACTAGCGGGGTCCAAGAGACCCAGTACTTC	CSARDPTSGVQETQYF
TRBD1	NA	TRBV24-1	TRBJ2-3	TGTGCCACCAGTGATTCCGACAGGGGAGGCACAGATACGCAGTATTTT	CATSDSDRGGTDTQYF
NA	NA	TRBV20-1	TRBJ2-7	TGCAGTGCTCCAGGAGGGAGTAGCAGATTATACGAGCAGTACTTC	CSAPGGSSRLYEQYF
NA	NA	TRBV3-1	TRBJ1-2	TGTGCCAGCAGCCAAGAACAGGACTGGGGCTACACCTTC	CASSQEQDWGYTF
NA	NA	TRBV6-6	TRBJ2-7	TGTGCCAGCAGTTACTCGTTGGACCACGAGCAGTACTTC	CASSYSLDHEQYF
NA	NA	TRBV12-3/TRBV12-4	TRBJ2-7	TGTGCCAGCAGTTTACCCAGGGCCGAGCAGTACTTC	CASSLPRAEQYF
TRBD2	NA	TRBV7-2	TRBJ2-1	TGTGCCAGCAGCCGTTCTGCGTCCCCGGGAGGGGGGGTTCTGAATGAGCAGTTCTTC	CASSRSASPGGGVLNEQFF
NA	NA	TRBV5-1	TRBJ2-2	TGCGCCAGCAGCTTGGCCATGCGCACCGGGGAGCTGTTTTTT	CASSLAMRTGELFF